This T cell receptor (beta chain) appears in the sequencing data of a study of CD8 T cells in Susac syndrome. CD8+ and CD4+ T cells from blood underwent TCR beta sequencing. Trimming pared 2 bases from V and 0 bases from J, leaving 7 bases between. The CDR3 consists of 14 residues. An amount of RNA that ranged from roughly 0.5 to 1 ug was reverse transcribed with random hexamers. From the immunoSEQ multiplex PCR reads, TCRdb called clonotypes with MiXCR, one entry per CDR3 protein. The data show around 95,000 distinct CDR3 sequences, with approximately 95% seen just once and 0.3% held by the top ten.

This receptor was identified in a human donor with Susac syndrome. The source material was CD8+ T cells from PBMCs. The chain recombines TRBV12-3 or TRBV12-4 with TRBJ1-1; D is uncertain. The CDR3 DNA sequence: TGTGCCAGCAGTTTACGGCCGATGAACACTGAAGCTTTCTTT. Amino acid sequence: CASSLRPMNTEAFF.